One sample yielded the 9 T cell receptor beta chains listed below, sequenced in a study of T cells in localized non-small cell lung cancer. TCRdb's copy holds only in-frame clones and misses some; the assay was immunoSEQ multiplex PCR. The sample contains around 40,000 clones, 70% to 90% of which appear only once. This material consisted of peripheral blood, taken before any cancer treatment. Source of these receptors: a woman between 18 and 55 years old with stage III lung adenocarcinoma.

This clone occurred once. The chain joins TRBV6-5 to TRBJ2-2, with D uncertain. There are 12 residues in the CDR3. The germline V and J ends were trimmed by 0 bases and 7 bases, with 3 bases remaining between them. CDR1 is MNHEY and CDR2 is SVGAGI in the germline V gene. This CDR3 reads CASSYSIGELFF. CDR3 in DNA: TGTGCCAGCAGTTACTCGATCGGGGAGCTGTTTTTT.

This clone was seen just once. CDR3 nucleotides: TGTGCCAGCAGCTTGGGACAGGGCCTTGGTTCACCCCTCCACTTT. Translation gives CASSLGQGLGSPLHF. The chain has TRBV7-2 and TRBJ1-6; 9 bases match TRBD1. CDR1 is SGHTA, CDR2 FQGNSA, per germline. The V gene end was trimmed by 3 bases and the J gene end by 9 bases; junction bases not matched to a gene: 6. CDR3 length equals 15 residues. Full variable domain (remainder filled in from reference TRBV7-2 and TRBJ1-6): GAGVSQSPSNKVTEKGKDVELRCDPISGHTALYWYRQSLGQGLEFLIYFQGNSAPDKSGLPSDRFSAERTGGSVSTLTIQRTQQEDSAVYLCASSLGQGLGSPLHFGNGTRLTVT.

The chain recombines TRBV5-1 with TRBJ1-6; D is perhaps TRBD1 (5 bases). CDR1 SGHRS and CDR2 YFSETQ come from the germline V gene. The germline V and J ends were trimmed by 0 bases and 6 bases, with 13 bases remaining between them. This CDR3 has 16 residues. The CDR3 nucleotides read TGCGCCAGCAGCTTGGAACCCCAGGGTATTAATTCACCCCTCCACTTT. Protein product: CASSLEPQGINSPLHF.

The V call is TRBV6-5, the J call TRBJ1-2; D ambiguous. Deletions cut 2 bases from V and 8 bases from J, with 15 bases between. The germline gives CDR1 MNHEY, CDR2 SVGAGI. The CDR3 totals 14 residues. The CDR3 nucleotides read TGTGCCAGCAGTTACACGGGCAGTGCGTGGGGCTACACCTTC. Its protein is CASSYTGSAWGYTF.

The chain links TRBV9 to TRBJ2-1; TRBD2 agrees at 8 bases. Germline-derived CDR1 and CDR2 are SGDLS and YYNGEE. The CDR3 is 16 amino acids. Trimming removed 0 bases from V and 5 bases from J; junction bases left unmatched: 7. CDR3 sequence (DNA): TGTGCCAGCAGCGTAGGGGTCCAGCGGGGGAACAATGAGCAGTTCTTC. Protein sequence: CASSVGVQRGNNEQFF.

This sequence joins TRBV11-2 and TRBJ2-5, with 9 nucleotides matching TRBD2. The germline V gene encodes CDR1 SGHAT and CDR2 FQNNGV. The J segment lost 5 bases and the V segment lost 1 base, leaving 5 bases of the junction unmatched. The CDR3 spans 15 residues. The CDR3 sequence: CASSLVILAGETQYF. Here the CDR3 DNA reads TGTGCCAGCAGCTTAGTTATCCTAGCGGGGGAGACCCAGTACTTC.

This chain uses TRBV19 with TRBJ1-6; TRBD1 matches at 7 bases. The germline V gene encodes CDR1 LNHDA and CDR2 SQIVND (reference sequence). The CDR3 runs 17 residues. The trim removed 2 bases at V and 4 bases at J, leaving 8 bases unmatched. The CDR3 nucleotides read TGTGCCAGTAGTATATCCGCGGGGACAGTTTATAATTCACCCCTCCACTTT. It is translated as CASSISAGTVYNSPLHF.

A word on this clone: The same CDR3 can be traced to other DNA sequences in this sample. The chain carries TRBV11-2 and TRBJ1-1; D perhaps matches TRBD1 (5 bases). Trimming left V 3 bases short and J 1 base short, with 6 bases between. Germline loops: CDR1 SGHAT, CDR2 FQNNGV. The CDR3 loop spans 13 amino acids. CDR3 sequence (DNA): TGTGCCAGCAGCTTTCAGGGGAACACTGAAGCTTTCTTT. This encodes CASSFQGNTEAFF.

The rearrangement uses TRBV27 and TRBJ1-6, with D maybe TRBD1 (5 bases). Germline assignment: CDR1 MNHEY and CDR2 SMNVEV (reference sequence). V was clipped by 3 bases and J by 0 bases, with 12 bases between them. The CDR3 is made up of 17 amino acids. CDR3 residues: CASSFNFQGSYNSPLHF. CDR3 in DNA: TGTGCCAGCAGTTTCAATTTCCAGGGCTCCTATAATTCACCCCTCCACTTT.